This entry lists 19 T cell receptor beta chains sequenced from one sample in a study of PD-1 blockade in classical Hodgkin lymphoma. Every single patient, without exception, relapsed after autologous stem cell transplantation, and brentuximab vedotin exposure varied. The table came from immunoSEQ multiplex PCR; TCRdb's copy has only in-frame clones and leaves some out. Of 45,000 to 50,000 clones listed, around three quarters are singletons. The sequenced sample was peripheral blood mononuclear cells (PBMCs), obtained before the second cycle of nivolumab. These receptors all come from a human donor with classical Hodgkin lymphoma.

This clone appeared a single time. V usage is TRBV28 and J usage is TRBJ2-2; 10 nucleotides align to TRBD2. V lost 2 bases and J lost 4; bases outside the gene matches: 4. The CDR3 loop spans 16 amino acids. CDR1 and CDR2 (germline): MDHEN, SYDVKM. The CDR3 spells CASSLRGLATTGELFF. The CDR3, as DNA: TGTGCCAGCAGTTTACGGGGACTAGCGACCACCGGGGAGCTGTTTTTT.

As DNA, the CDR3 is TGTGCCAGCAGTGAACAGGTCACAGGGCTCTATGGCTACACCTTC. It translates to CASSEQVTGLYGYTF. The gene calls are TRBV2 and TRBJ1-2, with D tentatively TRBD1 (6 bases). The CDR3 spans 15 residues. Germline assignment: CDR1 SNHLY and CDR2 FYNNEI. Trimming stripped 2 bases from V and 4 bases from J, with 14 bases between.

The V and J genes are TRBV2 and TRBJ1-5, with TRBD1 as a possible D gene (5 bases). The length of the CDR3 is 13 residues. Germline V gene data show CDR1 as SNHLY and CDR2 as FYNNEI. V lost 3 bases and J 9 bases, leaving 12 bases between the germline ends. The CDR3 coding sequence is TGTGCCAGCAGTGAGACTGTGGGACGGCCCCAGCATTTT. As protein: CASSETVGRPQHF. Full variable domain (outside the CDR3, taken from reference TRBV2 and TRBJ1-5): EPEVTQTPSHQVTQMGQEVILRCVPISNHLYFYWYRQILGQKVEFLVSFYNNEISEKSEIFDDQFSVERPDGSNFTLKIRSTKLEDSAMYFCASSETVGRPQHFGDGTRLSIL.

The CDR3 nucleotides are TGTGCCAGCAGGGGCACCCCCGGGGCTAATGAAAAACTGTTTTTT. Protein sequence: CASRGTPGANEKLFF. V is TRBV2 and J is TRBJ1-4; D gene ambiguous. Germline CDR1 SNHLY, CDR2 FYNNEI. V lost 6 bases and J lost 3, with 14 bases in between. This CDR3 contains 15 residues.

The chain uses TRBV11-3 and TRBJ1-1; 8 nucleotides align to TRBD1. CDR1 and CDR2 (germline): SGHNT, YENEEA. The CDR3 runs 14 residues. J lost 8 bases, V lost 0 bases, and 5 bases had no gene match. As DNA, the CDR3 is TGTGCCAGCAGCTTAGACCCCGGGACAGGAGAAGCTTTCTTT. It specifies CASSLDPGTGEAFF.

The chain is built from TRBV2 and TRBJ2-5; D not resolved. Trimming pared 8 bases from V and 5 bases from J, leaving 9 bases between. This CDR3 has 11 residues. From germline, CDR1 is SNHLY and CDR2 FYNNEI. CDR3 nucleotide sequence: TGTGCCAGCCGAAGAGATGAGACCCAGTACTTC. Translated: CASRRDETQYF.

This rearrangement joins TRBV7-6 to TRBJ2-7, with 9 bases aligning to TRBD2. The CDR3 spans 17 residues. Trimming cost V 2 bases and J 2 bases; bases outside gene matches: 10. The V gene's germline CDR1 is SGHVS and CDR2 FNYEAQ. CDR3 nucleotides: TGTGCCAGCAGCTTAAGGCCAGGGGCGGGAGGGCCCTACGAGCAGTACTTC. This sequence encodes CASSLRPGAGGPYEQYF.

This chain links TRBV5-4 with TRBJ2-7; 7 bases are a match to TRBD2. The germline V gene has CDR1 SGHNT and CDR2 YYREEE (reference sequence). The CDR3 consists of 14 residues. V lost 2 bases and J lost 4; bases outside the gene matches: 6. The CDR3 region has the DNA TGTGCCAGCAGCTTCCTAGCGGATCAGTACGAGCAGTACTTC. As protein: CASSFLADQYEQYF.

The chain joins TRBV12-5 to TRBJ2-1; TRBD2 might be the D (6 bases). This CDR3 contains 15 residues. Germline lookup yields CDR1 LGHNT and CDR2 FRNRAP. The V and J ends lost 1 base and 2 bases respectively, with 9 bases between them. CDR3 protein: CASGLAGVAYNEQFF. The CDR3 DNA follows: TGTGCTAGTGGTTTGGCGGGAGTAGCCTACAATGAGCAGTTCTTC.

J is TRBJ2-3 and V is TRBV2; 13 bases fit TRBD2. The CDR3 contains 17 residues. Trimming took 7 bases from V and 2 from J; bases not matched to a gene: 9. Looked up from germline, CDR1 is SNHLY and CDR2 is FYNNEI. The CDR3 protein is CASMAFGLAGVTDTQYF. The CDR3 DNA reads as TGTGCCAGCATGGCATTCGGACTAGCGGGGGTCACAGATACGCAGTATTTT. Based on the CDR3 plus reference TRBV2 and TRBJ2-3, the full variable domain is EPEVTQTPSHQVTQMGQEVILRCVPISNHLYFYWYRQILGQKVEFLVSFYNNEISEKSEIFDDQFSVERPDGSNFTLKIRSTKLEDSAMYFCASMAFGLAGVTDTQYFGPGTRLTVL.

The rearrangement links TRBV5-1 to TRBJ1-1, with TRBD1 as a possible D gene (5 bases). V was cut by 4 bases and J by 0 bases, with 16 bases left in between. Germline V gene lookup returns CDR1 SGHRS and CDR2 YFSETQ. The CDR3 covers 16 residues. This CDR3 is CASSPVDGGVNTEAFF. DNA of the CDR3: TGCGCCAGCAGCCCCGTTGACGGGGGGGTGAACACTGAAGCTTTCTTT.

The chain joins TRBV5-1 to TRBJ2-5, with 7 nucleotides matching TRBD2. Trimming at V came to 4 bases and at J to 5 bases, leaving 8 bases not matched to a gene. The V gene's germline CDR1 is SGHRS and CDR2 YFSETQ. This CDR3 is built from 14 residues. Written as DNA, the CDR3 is TGCGCCAGCAGCGAGGCGGGAGTGGGGGAGACCCAGTACTTC. Translated: CASSEAGVGETQYF.

CDR3 sequence (DNA): TGTGCCAGCCAAAGGACCGAAAATGAAAAACTGTTTTTT. Translated: CASQRTENEKLFF. This chain joins TRBV9 and TRBJ1-4; D gene unclear. The germline gives CDR1 SGDLS, CDR2 YYNGEE. This CDR3 region has 13 residues. V was shortened by 7 bases and J by 5 bases, with 12 bases between the two germline ends.

The chain combines TRBV2 with TRBJ2-3, with 7 bases identical to TRBD1. The germline gives CDR1 SNHLY, CDR2 FYNNEI. J was trimmed by 5 bases and V by 8 bases; bases with no gene match: 10. This CDR3 has 14 amino acids. The chain's CDR3 is CASRVEGAIDTQYF. DNA for the CDR3: TGTGCCAGCCGAGTTGAGGGGGCAATAGATACGCAGTATTTT.

J is TRBJ2-1 and V is TRBV27; D is possibly TRBD2 (5 bases). In germline, CDR1 is MNHEY, CDR2 SMNVEV (reference sequence). Trimming pared 3 bases from V and 8 bases from J, leaving 17 bases between. The CDR3 consists of 15 residues. The CDR3 spells CASSLSGLELDEQFF. The CDR3, as DNA: TGTGCCAGCAGTTTGTCCGGACTCGAATTGGATGAGCAGTTCTTC.

This clone has just one count. The chain uses TRBV28 and TRBJ2-3; D call uncertain. Germline lookup yields CDR1 MDHEN and CDR2 SYDVKM. The CDR3 has 15 residues. V lost 2 bases, J lost 6 bases, and 15 bases lay in between. In DNA form, the CDR3 reads TGTGCCAGCAGTTTAGGTCTTCCCCGAACCGATACGCAGTATTTT. Translating gives CASSLGLPRTDTQYF.

The V call is TRBV7-3, the J call TRBJ2-3; 7 bases map to TRBD2. V was pared by 5 bases and J by 4 bases, with 6 bases of the junction left unmatched. This CDR3 comprises 14 residues. The germline gives CDR1 SGHTA, CDR2 FQGTGA. The CDR3: CASSVGGEADTQYF. The CDR3 bases are TGTGCCAGCAGCGTGGGAGGGGAAGCAGATACGCAGTATTTT.

Here the CDR3 reads CASSVMGQPDSPLHF. DNA for the CDR3: TGTGCCAGCAGCGTAATGGGACAACCGGATTCACCCCTCCACTTT. The chain joins TRBV9 to TRBJ1-6, with D possibly being TRBD1 (6 bases). Germline V CDR1 and CDR2: SGDLS, YYNGEE. The CDR3 covers 15 residues. Trimming cost V 1 base and J 8 bases, with 13 bases left between them.

This clone was observed a handful of times. The V gene is TRBV28, the J gene TRBJ1-2; no definite D call. The germline CDR1 and CDR2 sequences are MDHEN and SYDVKM. V lost 10 bases and J 2 bases, leaving 11 bases between the germline ends. The CDR3 spans 12 residues. CDR3 loop: CAIHLGNYGYTF. CDR3 sequence (DNA): TGTGCCATCCACCTGGGCAACTATGGCTACACCTTC.